The 25 T cell receptor beta chains listed next were all sequenced from one sample in a study of T cell repertoires in cytomegalovirus infection. These receptors have no identified antigens. TCRdb recomputed calls from the reads with MiXCR, one row per CDR3 protein. Here the sample spans roughly 150,000 distinct CDR3 sequences, less than 25% being singletons. The specimen was CD8+ T cells from cultured PBMCs, collected from culture after CMV antigen stimulation. All receptors come from a human donor in good health (CMV status not recorded). Some clones in this sample may be carry-over from other donors' samples.

The sample holds a few counts of this clonotype. The chain joins TRBV29-1 to TRBJ2-5, with 9 bases that match TRBD2. Germline loops: CDR1 SQVTM, CDR2 ANQGSEA. The CDR3 is 15 amino acids. V lost 6 bases to trimming and J lost 2 bases; unmatched junction nucleotides: 10. CDR3 DNA sequence: TGCAGCGTAGTGTCACGCGGGGGGGCACAAGAGACCCAGTACTTC. It specifies CSVVSRGGAQETQYF. The full variable domain, rest sourced from reference TRBV29-1 and TRBJ2-5, is SAVISQKPSRDICQRGTSLTIQCQVDSQVTMMFWYRQQPGQSLTLIATANQGSEATYESGFVIDKFPISRPNLTFSTLTVSNMSPEDSSIYLCSVVSRGGAQETQYFGPGTRLLVL.

This clonotype has only a few counts. The J gene is TRBJ1-1, the V gene TRBV27, with 10 bases lining up with TRBD1. Germline CDR1 reads MNHEY; CDR2 reads SMNVEV (reference sequence). After removal of 6 bases from V and 7 bases from J, the junction contained 11 bases not matched to a gene. There are 15 residues in the CDR3. The CDR3 loop reads CASRFGTGAFFEAFF. CDR3 coding DNA: TGTGCCAGCAGGTTCGGGACAGGGGCGTTTTTTGAAGCTTTCTTT.

This sequence joins TRBV7-2 and TRBJ1-4; D is possibly TRBD1 (5 bases). Per the germline V gene, CDR1 is SGHTA and CDR2 is FQGNSA. V lost 5 bases to trimming and J lost 2 bases, with 15 bases between them. This CDR3 comprises 16 residues. CDR3 region: CASSPGTSPTNEKLFF. The CDR3 bases are TGTGCCAGCAGCCCCGGGACCAGCCCCACTAATGAAAAACTGTTTTTT.

In this sample, this clonotype turned up a few times. This rearrangement joins TRBV7-2 to TRBJ2-5; D might be TRBD1 (7 bases). The CDR3 has 15 amino acids. Trimming cost V 5 bases and J 0 bases, with 13 bases left between them. From germline, CDR1 is SGHTA and CDR2 FQGNSA. The DNA for the CDR3 is TGTGCCAGCAGCCCCAGGGGGGTCTACCAAGAGACCCAGTACTTC. Its translation: CASSPRGVYQETQYF.

This rearrangement joins TRBV6-2 or TRBV6-3 to TRBJ1-2; D is undetermined. The V and J ends lost 2 bases and 1 base respectively, with 11 bases between them. CDR3 length: 15 residues. Germline assignment: CDR1 MNHEY and CDR2 SVGEGT. CDR3 sequence reads: CASSYIGVFNYGYTF. The CDR3 nucleotides read TGTGCCAGCAGTTACATCGGGGTATTTAACTATGGCTACACCTTC.

V is TRBV6-2 or TRBV6-3 and J is TRBJ1-1, with D perhaps matching TRBD1 (6 bases). CDR1 is MNHEY and CDR2 is SVGEGT in the germline V gene. This CDR3 is built from 15 residues. The V end lost 6 bases, the J end lost 1 base, and 15 bases lay between the germline ends. The CDR3 loop is CASSRTGQSNTEAFF. CDR3 bases: TGTGCCAGCAGCCGCACAGGACAGTCGAACACTGAAGCTTTCTTT.

This clonotype was found a few times. J is TRBJ2-1 and V is TRBV28, with 10 bases aligning to TRBD2. With 4 bases clipped from V and 4 bases from J, the junction kept 7 bases outside the gene matches. Germline lookup yields CDR1 MDHEN and CDR2 SYDVKM. The CDR3 spans 16 residues. The CDR3, as DNA: TGTGCCAGCAGTTCGACCGGGACTAGCGCGTACAATGAGCAGTTCTTC. Translation: CASSSTGTSAYNEQFF.

V is TRBV7-9 and J is TRBJ1-2; D might be TRBD1 (5 bases). Per germline, CDR1 SEHNR and CDR2 FQNEAQ (reference sequence). Trimming cost V 0 bases and J 6 bases, with 8 bases left between them. This CDR3 is built from 13 residues. For the CDR3, the DNA is TGTGCCAGCAGCTTAGCCGCCAGGGATGGCTACACCTTC. It yields the protein CASSLAARDGYTF.

The chain combines TRBV7-8 with TRBJ1-5; D call uncertain. With 3 bases removed from V and 4 bases from J, the gap between germline ends came to 16 bases. CDR3 length equals 16 residues. Per the germline V gene, CDR1 is SGHVS and CDR2 is FQNEAQ. For the CDR3, the DNA is TGTGCCAGCAGCTTGAAGACCCTCTGGGAGAATCAGCCCCAGCATTTT. Amino acids: CASSLKTLWENQPQHF.

This clonotype was recorded a few times. The J gene is TRBJ1-1, the V gene TRBV6-1; D might be TRBD1 (5 bases). V was clipped by 6 bases and J by 1 base, with 12 bases between them. CDR1 is MNHNS, CDR2 SASEGT, per germline. The CDR3 is made up of 14 amino acids. This CDR3 reads CASSPFQGNTEAFF. The CDR3 DNA reads TGTGCCAGCAGCCCCTTCCAGGGGAACACTGAAGCTTTCTTT.

This clonotype was recorded many times. The V gene is TRBV12-3 or TRBV12-4, the J gene TRBJ2-2; no firm D call. This CDR3 contains 12 residues. The V end was cut by 4 bases, the J end by 0 bases, with 0 bases between. CDR3 region: CASSSNTGELFF. CDR3 nucleotides: TGTGCCAGCAGTTCGAACACCGGGGAGCTGTTTTTT.

J is TRBJ2-7 and V is TRBV7-9; no reliable D call. From germline, CDR1 is SEHNR and CDR2 FQNEAQ (reference sequence). The CDR3 consists of 15 residues. Trimming pared 1 base from V and 2 bases from J, leaving 12 bases between. The CDR3 DNA reads as TGTGCCAGCAGCTTAGTAGGGCAGCAGCCCTACGAGCAGTACTTC. Translation gives CASSLVGQQPYEQYF.

A few counts support this clonotype. V usage is TRBV7-9 and J usage is TRBJ1-4; D might be TRBD1 (6 bases). This CDR3 comprises 15 residues. Trimming took 4 bases from V and 2 from J, leaving 11 bases between them. In germline, CDR1 is SEHNR, CDR2 FQNEAQ (reference sequence). CDR3 in amino acids: CASSSRQATNEKLFF. The CDR3 DNA is TGTGCCAGCAGCTCCCGACAGGCCACTAATGAAAAACTGTTTTTT.

This clonotype was detected a few times. The rearrangement links TRBV7-2 to TRBJ1-1; no clear D. CDR3 length equals 16 residues. The germline gives CDR1 SGHTA, CDR2 FQGNSA. The ends were cut back, 3 bases at V and 1 base at J, with 15 bases in the middle. This chain's CDR3 is CASSFSTRHPNTEAFF. As DNA, the CDR3 is TGTGCCAGCAGCTTCTCTACCCGACACCCGAACACTGAAGCTTTCTTT.

The chain has TRBV11-2 and TRBJ1-6; D not certain. There are 18 residues in the CDR3. Trimming removed 1 base from V and 0 bases from J, with 13 bases in between. The germline CDR1 and CDR2 sequences are SGHAT and FQNNGV. CDR3 nucleotide sequence: TGTGCCAGCAGCTTAGCCGGAGCCGAGAGCTCCTATAATTCACCCCTCCACTTT. Protein: CASSLAGAESSYNSPLHF.

The chain is built from TRBV29-1 and TRBJ2-7; 12 bases align to TRBD1. The CDR3 is 13 amino acids. V shed 7 bases, J shed 5 bases, and the junction held 6 bases outside the gene matches. Per germline, CDR1 SQVTM and CDR2 ANQGSEA. The CDR3 spells CSGTGTGGDEQYF. CDR3 in DNA: TGCAGCGGAACAGGGACAGGGGGCGACGAGCAGTACTTC.

A few counts support this clonotype. The V call is TRBV4-3, the J call TRBJ1-4, with D maybe TRBD1 (5 bases). V was pared by 1 base and J by 8 bases, with 17 bases between. The CDR3 totals 16 residues. Germline values: CDR1 LGHNA, CDR2 YSLEER. CDR3 coding DNA: TGCGCCAGCAGCCAAGGTCCGGGGGGGGTGGACGAAAAACTGTTTTTT. Its translation is CASSQGPGGVDEKLFF.

This clonotype has more than one count but fewer than ten. The V gene is TRBV4-1, the J gene TRBJ1-1; perhaps TRBD1 as D (6 bases). The CDR3 is made up of 13 amino acids. Germline V gene lookup returns CDR1 MGHRA and CDR2 YSYEKL. V was clipped by 3 bases and J by 5 bases, with 10 bases between them. The CDR3 region has the DNA TGCGCCAGCAGCCATCCTAGGGGGACTGAAGCTTTCTTT. Its translation is CASSHPRGTEAFF.

This rearrangement joins TRBV27 to TRBJ2-3, with TRBD1 identical over 7 bases. This CDR3 spans 18 amino acids. Germline loops: CDR1 MNHEY, CDR2 SMNVEV (reference sequence). The ends lost 3 bases at V and 0 bases at J; junction bases unmatched: 12. The chain's CDR3 is CASSLEGLTGPSTDTQYF. CDR3 sequence (DNA): TGTGCCAGCAGTTTGGAAGGGTTGACAGGGCCAAGCACAGATACGCAGTATTTT.

This clonotype appeared a few times. This chain connects TRBV7-2 to TRBJ1-3, with D perhaps TRBD1 (6 bases). Germline V gene sequence: CDR1 SGHTA, CDR2 FQGNSA. The CDR3 totals 18 residues. V shed 3 bases and J shed 1 base, with 19 bases lying between them. In nucleotides, the CDR3 is TGTGCCAGCAGCTTCAAACATCCCCGGGACACATCTGGAAACACCATATATTTT. It is translated as CASSFKHPRDTSGNTIYF.

The rearrangement uses TRBV7-8 and TRBJ1-1; 9 positions match TRBD1. In germline, CDR1 is SGHVS, CDR2 FQNEAQ. This CDR3 is 16 amino acids long. V was pared by 4 bases and J by 7 bases, with 13 bases of the junction left unmatched. CDR3 bases: TGTGCCAGCAGCTCCCTAGGGGACAGGGTTATTGGTGAAGCTTTCTTT. Protein sequence: CASSSLGDRVIGEAFF.

The rearrangement uses TRBV7-9 and TRBJ2-1; 12 bases are a match to TRBD2. Germline CDR1 is SEHNR and CDR2 is FQNEAQ (reference sequence). The CDR3 runs 18 residues. J lost 0 bases, V lost 4 bases, and 7 bases had no gene match. CDR3 DNA: TGTGCCAGCAGCTCTGGGACTAGCGGGCGTAGCTCCTACAATGAGCAGTTCTTC. Its translation is CASSSGTSGRSSYNEQFF.

This clonotype was detected only a few times. CDR3 residues: CAGHPSGANVLTF. CDR3 nucleotides: TGTGCGGGGCATCCCTCTGGGGCCAACGTCCTGACTTTC. This chain connects TRBV14 to TRBJ2-6; a weak D match, TRBD1 (5 bases). Germline loops: CDR1 SGHDN, CDR2 FVKESK. CDR3 size: 13 residues.

This clonotype was counted only a few times. The V and J genes are TRBV7-6 and TRBJ2-2; 8 bases map to TRBD1. The CDR3 extends over 17 amino acids. V dropped 5 bases and J dropped 3; count of bases not matched to a gene: 11. CDR1 is SGHVS, CDR2 FNYEAQ, per germline. The CDR3 sequence: CASSVHMGQADTGELFF. The CDR3 DNA sequence: TGTGCCAGCAGCGTGCACATGGGACAGGCTGACACCGGGGAGCTGTTTTTT.

V is TRBV7-8 and J is TRBJ1-1; no firm D call. The V gene lost 5 bases and the J gene lost 7 bases, with 11 bases spanning the gap. In germline, CDR1 is SGHVS, CDR2 FQNEAQ. The CDR3 sequence is 12 residues long. CDR3 sequence (DNA): TGTGCCAGCAGCCTCGGTGTCCATGAAGCTTTCTTT. Encoded protein: CASSLGVHEAFF.